The entry below describes one TCR beta chain. Relapsing-remitting disease, either stable or active, was present in the treatment-naive patients who were the multiple sclerosis controls. The TEMRA cells underwent FACS enrichment, while the CD8+ and CD4+ T cells underwent negative isolation. When the RNA was reverse transcribed, random hexamers were used with an input of about 0.45 to 1 ug. The method of amplification for TCR beta CDR3 was immunoSEQ multiplex PCR, covering 54 Vbeta and 13 Jbeta. TCRdb reanalysed the immunoSEQ multiplex PCR reads using MiXCR and keeps one entry per CDR3 protein. Of approximately 160,000 distinct CDR3 sequences in the sample, approximately 93% were seen once. Germline V gene sequence: CDR1 SEHNR, CDR2 FQNEAQ (reference sequence). The CDR3 loop spans 10 amino acids. These data belong to a study of CD8 T cells in Susac syndrome.

The chain combines TRBV7-9 with TRBJ1-1, with TRBD1 as a possible D gene (5 bases). Specimen: CD4+ T cells from PBMCs. This clonotype was sampled from a human donor with multiple sclerosis. CDR3 sequence reads: CVGDPTEAFF. The CDR3 nucleotides are TGTGTGGGGGATCCCACTGAAGCTTTCTTT.